This T cell receptor (beta chain) was retrieved from a study of T cell changes during pregnancy in multiple sclerosis. V dropped 4 bases and J dropped 8 bases, with 11 bases sitting between them. The CDR3 sequence is 12 residues long. Germline CDR1 MNHEY, CDR2 SMNVEV (reference sequence). TCRdb's copy holds only in-frame clones and misses some; the assay was immunoSEQ multiplex PCR. The table lists 39,000 or so clones, around 90% of them singletons. The V and J genes are TRBV27 and TRBJ1-2, with D unclear. This specimen consisted of CD4+ T cells from peripheral blood mononuclear cells, obtained after pregnancy. The receptor was derived from a female donor in good health, enrolled as a control in a pregnancy study. The DNA for the CDR3 is TGTGCCAGCAGTTCCCTCCGGGGAGGCTACACCTTC. Amino acid sequence: CASSSLRGGYTF.